This T cell receptor beta chain was sequenced in a study of T cells after yellow fever vaccination. CDR1 is SGHTA and CDR2 is FQGNSA in the germline V gene. The CDR3 spans 14 residues. V trimming: 5 bases; J trimming: 2 bases; junction bases outside the gene matches: 6. Making TCR cDNA involved 5'RACE template switching, which added UMIs and a universal primer site. TCRdb redid the calling of the 5' RACE reads with MiXCR, one entry per CDR3 protein. The profile shows roughly 520,000 distinct CDR3 sequences, 21% of them singletons. Findings of the study overall: Clones that expanded after primary vaccination mostly reappeared after the booster (around 96% CD4, 88% CD8).

About this clonotype: What it recognizes is unknown.

The input for sequencing was PBMCs, taken more than 20 days after the first yellow fever vaccination. This receptor was taken from a young man who received the YFV17D yellow fever vaccine. The V gene is TRBV7-2, the J gene TRBJ2-7; TRBD2 aligns across 7 bases. CDR3 in DNA: TGTGCCAGCAGCCCAGCGGGGACCACCTACGAGCAGTACTTC. Its translation: CASSPAGTTYEQYF. Based on the CDR3 plus reference TRBV7-2 and TRBJ2-7, the full variable domain is GAGVSQSPSNKVTEKGKDVELRCDPISGHTALYWYRQSLGQGLEFLIYFQGNSAPDKSGLPSDRFSAERTGGSVSTLTIQRTQQEDSAVYLCASSPAGTTYEQYFGPGTRLTVT.